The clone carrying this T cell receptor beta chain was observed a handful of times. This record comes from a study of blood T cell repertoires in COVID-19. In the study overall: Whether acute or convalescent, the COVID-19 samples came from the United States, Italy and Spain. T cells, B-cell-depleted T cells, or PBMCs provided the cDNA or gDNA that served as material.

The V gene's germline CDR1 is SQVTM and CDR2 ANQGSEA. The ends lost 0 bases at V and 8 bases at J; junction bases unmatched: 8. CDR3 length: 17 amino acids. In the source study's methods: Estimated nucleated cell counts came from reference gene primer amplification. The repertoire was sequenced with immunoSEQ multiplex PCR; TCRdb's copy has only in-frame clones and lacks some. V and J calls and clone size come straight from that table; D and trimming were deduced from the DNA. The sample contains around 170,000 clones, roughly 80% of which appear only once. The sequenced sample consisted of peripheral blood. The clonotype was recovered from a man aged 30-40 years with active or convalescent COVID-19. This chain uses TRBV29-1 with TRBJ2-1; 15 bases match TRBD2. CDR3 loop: CSVEEWTSGRASDEQFF. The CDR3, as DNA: TGCAGCGTTGAAGAGTGGACTAGCGGGAGGGCCTCCGATGAGCAGTTCTTC.